A selection of T cell receptor beta chains follows, all from one sample in a study of cytomegalovirus exposure and HLA in healthy donors. Produced via immunoSEQ multiplex PCR; TCRdb's table is partial and in-frame only. The sample shows 150,000 to 180,000 clones, roughly 90% of them seen only once. Specimen: PBMCs. The source of these receptors is a man aged 18 to 30 in good health and CMV-seropositive. Each CDR3 is given with its conserved first and last residue. A D gene is named only where the DNA matches it firmly. Expanded clones are given a class, and other clones once, few, many or no size at all.

V	D	J	size	DNA	CDR3
TRBV5-8	NA	TRBJ1-2	NA	TGTGCCAGCAGCTTGCTCCTATATTGGGACACCAACTATGGCTACACCTTC	CASSLLLYWDTNYGYTF
TRBV9	TRBD2	TRBJ2-2	NA	TGTGCCAGCAGCCCCAGGGTAGCGGGGGGCGTGTCGAACACCGGGGAGCTGTTTTTT	CASSPRVAGGVSNTGELFF
TRBV7-9	TRBD1	TRBJ1-4	NA	TGTGCCAGCAGCGCGGGACAGGGCCCAACTAATGAAAAACTGTTTTTT	CASSAGQGPTNEKLFF
TRBV6-5	TRBD2	TRBJ2-2	NA	TGTGCCAGCAGTTCCTGGACTAGCGGGAGTCCCGGGGAGCTGTTTTTT	CASSSWTSGSPGELFF
TRBV2	NA	TRBJ2-7	few	TGTGCCAGCAGTCGGACTACCCTTCGCTACGAGCAGTACTTC	CASSRTTLRYEQYF
TRBV18	TRBD1	TRBJ1-1	NA	TGTGCCAGCTCATCAAAAACAGGGGGCTCGGGGGCTTTCTTT	CASSSKTGGSGAFF
TRBV5-4	NA	TRBJ2-7	NA	TGTGCCAGCAGCTTGGGAGGTAGCGGTTCCTACGAGCAGTACTTC	CASSLGGSGSYEQYF
TRBV5-1	NA	TRBJ1-1	NA	TGCGCCAGCAGCAAGCAGGGTACTGAAGCTTTCTTT	CASSKQGTEAFF
TRBV15	TRBD2	TRBJ2-3	NA	TGTGCCACCGCTAGCGGGAGGAGGGCAGATACGCAGTATTTT	CATASGRRADTQYF
TRBV7-8	TRBD1	TRBJ2-7	once	TGTGCCAGCAGCTTAGAGGGGGCCCCGCTGGGCTACGAGCAGTACTTC	CASSLEGAPLGYEQYF
TRBV6-1	NA	TRBJ1-5	few	TGTGCCAGCAGTGCGGGTATCAATCAGCCCCAGCATTTT	CASSAGINQPQHF
TRBV13	NA	TRBJ1-3	NA	TGTGCCAGCAGCACGGAGGGAAGTAGAGGAAACACCATATATTTT	CASSTEGSRGNTIYF
TRBV2	NA	TRBJ2-2	NA	TGTGCCAGCAGTGAAGATAGGGCGGGGACCGGGGAGCTGTTTTTT	CASSEDRAGTGELFF
TRBV4-3	TRBD1	TRBJ2-7	NA	TGCGCCAGCAGCCAGCTTCCGGGACAGGGGGCGGGAATGTACTTC	CASSQLPGQGAGMYF
TRBV6-5	NA	TRBJ2-7	NA	TGTGCCAGCAGTTACAGGGGAAGGTACGAGCAGTACTTC	CASSYRGRYEQYF
TRBV29-1	TRBD2	TRBJ2-1	NA	TGCAGCGTTGTTGGGGCTAGCGGGTATTACAATGAGCAGTTCTTC	CSVVGASGYYNEQFF
TRBV10-1	NA	TRBJ1-5	NA	TGCGCCAGTGGGGACTTCCCCAGTGGGTATAGCAATCAGCCCCAGCATTTT	CASGDFPSGYSNQPQHF
TRBV4-3	TRBD2	TRBJ2-7	NA	TGCGCCAGCAGCCGCGGACTAGCGGGGGGCTCCTACGAGCAGTACTTC	CASSRGLAGGSYEQYF
TRBV2	NA	TRBJ1-5	NA	TGTGCCAGCAGCTCAGGGGAGGGGTTACAGCCCCAGCATTTT	CASSSGEGLQPQHF
TRBV7-2	NA	TRBJ1-1	NA	TGTGCCAGCAGCTTAACGGGGGGCACTGAAGCTTTCTTT	CASSLTGGTEAFF
TRBV30	TRBD1	TRBJ1-5	NA	TGTGCCTGGAGTGTAGGGGGCCTCAATCAGCCCCAGCATTTT	CAWSVGGLNQPQHF
TRBV12-5	TRBD1	TRBJ1-5	NA	TGTGCTAGCACAGGGGGAAATTATGGCAATCAGCCCCAGCATTTT	CASTGGNYGNQPQHF
TRBV2	NA	TRBJ2-7	NA	TGTGCCAGCAGTGACCAGGGCCCTTTCTACGAGCAGTACTTC	CASSDQGPFYEQYF
TRBV19	TRBD1	TRBJ1-5	NA	TGTGCCAGTAAGGGGGGACAGGGTAGCAATCAGCCCCAGCATTTT	CASKGGQGSNQPQHF
TRBV15	TRBD2	TRBJ2-5	NA	TGTGCCACCAGCAGAGCCTTAAGACTAGCGGGGCCCCAAGAGACCCAGTACTTC	CATSRALRLAGPQETQYF
TRBV7-8	NA	TRBJ2-5	NA	TGTGCCAGCAGCTTTAACCGGGAGACCCAGTACTTC	CASSFNRETQYF
TRBV4-2	TRBD1	TRBJ1-2	NA	TGTGCCAGCAGCCAAGCCGGGACAGGGAAGGGTTATGGCTACACCTTC	CASSQAGTGKGYGYTF
TRBV27	TRBD1	TRBJ2-3	NA	TGTGCCAGCGGCTCGAACGGGGACAGGCTGACAGATACGCAGTATTTT	CASGSNGDRLTDTQYF
TRBV7-9	NA	TRBJ2-1	NA	TGTGCCAGCAGCTTAATGTCCGGGGTAGGTGAGCAGTTCTTC	CASSLMSGVGEQFF
TRBV27	NA	TRBJ2-6	NA	TGTGCCAGCGGGGGCGTTAGACCTGGGGCCAACGTCCTGACTTTC	CASGGVRPGANVLTF
TRBV5-6	TRBD1	TRBJ2-7	NA	TGTGCCAGCACCCCCGCGCCGGGACAGGGATTAAGGGAGCAGTACTTC	CASTPAPGQGLREQYF
TRBV7-9	NA	TRBJ1-4	NA	TGTGCCAGCAGCTTATTAGGGGGAAATGAAAAACTGTTTTTT	CASSLLGGNEKLFF
TRBV29-1	TRBD2	TRBJ2-1	once	TGCAGCGTTGAGGGTCTTTTGCAGCGGGAGGCCTACAATGAGCAGTTCTTC	CSVEGLLQREAYNEQFF